One sample yielded the 10 T cell receptor beta chains listed below, sequenced in a study of blood T cell repertoires in COVID-19. The method was immunoSEQ multiplex PCR; TCRdb's version includes in-frame clones alone and lacks a portion of them. The top ten clones hold about 3% of a sample with hundreds of thousands of clones, approximately 86% of them seen once. The sequenced material came from peripheral blood. These receptor sequences come from a man aged 60 to 75 with acute or convalescent COVID-19.

This clone was detected only a few times. V usage is TRBV30 and J usage is TRBJ2-3; 8 bases are shared with TRBD2. Germline V gene sequence: CDR1 GTSNPN, CDR2 SVGIG (reference sequence). The CDR3 length is 15 residues. With 0 bases clipped from V and 1 base from J, the junction kept 3 bases outside the gene matches. The CDR3 here is CAWSVRRGGTDTQYF. The CDR3 nucleotides are TGTGCCTGGAGTGTAAGGCGGGGGGGCACAGATACGCAGTATTTT.

This chain uses TRBV29-1 with TRBJ2-2; TRBD2 might be the D (6 bases). Germline V gene data show CDR1 as SQVTM and CDR2 as ANQGSEA. V lost 4 bases to trimming and J lost 7 bases, with 19 bases between them. The CDR3 is 15 amino acids. CDR3 sequence (DNA): TGCAGCGTTGGGTCGGGGGTCAAACCAGGCGGGGAGCTGTTTTTT. It yields the protein CSVGSGVKPGGELFF.

The chain is built from TRBV6-5 and TRBJ1-2; D remains unclear. Germline CDR1 is MNHEY and CDR2 is SVGAGI. The V gene lost 4 bases and the J gene lost 1 base, with 13 bases spanning the gap. The CDR3 has 15 amino acids. In DNA form, the CDR3 reads TGTGCCAGCAGTTCCACCGGACTGATTAACTATGGCTACACCTTC. Amino acids: CASSSTGLINYGYTF.

This clone was recorded a few times. The chain combines TRBV9 with TRBJ1-2; 7 nucleotides match TRBD1. From germline, CDR1 is SGDLS and CDR2 YYNGEE. Germline trimming cut 4 bases from V and 8 bases from J; bases unmatched to any gene: 14. The CDR3 is made up of 15 amino acids. The DNA of the CDR3 is TGTGCCAGCAGCCCAAACCAAGACAGGGTGGGCGGCTACACCTTC. This gives the protein CASSPNQDRVGGYTF.

The V call is TRBV15, the J call TRBJ2-7; the match to TRBD1 covers 8 bases. The V gene end was trimmed by 2 bases and the J gene end by 3 bases; junction bases not matched to a gene: 6. CDR3 length equals 15 residues. Per the germline V gene, CDR1 is LNHNV and CDR2 is YYDKDF (reference sequence). CDR3 DNA: TGTGCCACCAGCAGACCCGACAGGGGCGGCTACGAGCAGTACTTC. Translating gives CATSRPDRGGYEQYF.

The rearrangement links TRBV2 to TRBJ1-5; no reliable D call. This CDR3 contains 13 residues. V gave up 4 bases and J gave up 5 bases, with 9 bases separating them. Germline V gene data show CDR1 as SNHLY and CDR2 as FYNNEI. The CDR3 loop reads CASSAGQYQPQHF. The DNA of the CDR3 is TGTGCCAGCAGTGCTGGTCAGTATCAGCCCCAGCATTTT.

This chain joins TRBV19 and TRBJ1-2; a weak D match, TRBD1 (6 bases). Germline CDR1 is LNHDA and CDR2 is SQIVND (reference sequence). Trimming took off 8 bases at V and 4 bases at J, with 17 bases between the two ends. CDR3 size: 14 residues. CDR3 coding DNA: TGTGCCAGTTCGTCCGGGGGGCTTACCTATGGCTACACCTTC. It encodes CASSSGGLTYGYTF.

The gene calls are TRBV11-2 and TRBJ2-5; D uncertain. Germline V gives CDR1 SGHAT, CDR2 FQNNGV. V lost 2 bases and J 4 bases, leaving 8 bases between the germline ends. CDR3 length: 13 residues. CDR3 bases: TGTGCCAGCAGCTTATCGTTATCAGAGACCCAGTACTTC. This encodes CASSLSLSETQYF. The full variable domain, in which reference TRBV11-2 and TRBJ2-5 provide the parts outside the CDR3, is EAGVAQSPRYKIIEKRQSVAFWCNPISGHATLYWYQQILGQGPKLLIQFQNNGVVDDSQLPKDRFSAERLKGVDSTLKIQPAKLEDSAVYLCASSLSLSETQYFGPGTRLLVL.

This clone was counted between two and nine times. The chain carries TRBV3-1 (or the pseudogene TRBV3-2) and TRBJ1-2; 7 bases match TRBD1. V was pared by 4 bases and J by 5 bases, with 10 bases of the junction left unmatched. Germline-derived CDR1 and CDR2 are LGHDT and YNNKEL (reference sequence). The CDR3 loop spans 15 amino acids. CDR3 residues: CASSPRRGGPYGYTF. CDR3 coding DNA: TGTGCCAGCAGCCCCCGGAGAGGGGGCCCATATGGCTACACCTTC.

The chain couples TRBV6-5 to TRBJ1-1, with D maybe TRBD1 (5 bases). Germline loops: CDR1 MNHEY, CDR2 SVGAGI. The CDR3 runs 14 residues. The V and J ends lost 2 bases and 5 bases respectively, with 12 bases between them. The CDR3 bases are TGTGCCAGCAGTTACCGACGGGGGTCGACTGAAGCTTTCTTT. Its protein product is CASSYRRGSTEAFF.